Presented here are 10 T cell receptor beta chains from one specimen sequenced in a study of blood T cell repertoires in COVID-19. Using immunoSEQ multiplex PCR, the repertoire was profiled, and TCRdb retains in-frame clones only, with some absent. The table shows 200,000 to 250,000 clones, with approximately 90% occurring only once. The sequencing sample was made of peripheral blood. The receptors shown here come from a man between 60 and 75 years old with COVID-19, enrolled during active disease.

The genes are TRBV27 and TRBJ1-2; the match to TRBD1 covers 7 bases. The CDR3 has 14 amino acids. Germline values: CDR1 MNHEY, CDR2 SMNVEV (reference sequence). The V gene end was trimmed by 5 bases and the J gene end by 8 bases; junction bases not matched to a gene: 11. The CDR3 nucleotides are TGTGCCAGCAGTAGGGACAGCGCGCTCCAGGGCTACACCTTC. Amino acid sequence: CASSRDSALQGYTF.

This sequence joins TRBV18 and TRBJ1-4; 9 positions agree with TRBD1. After removal of 4 bases from V and 8 bases from J, the junction contained 5 bases not matched to a gene. The CDR3 has 14 residues. Germline V gene lookup returns CDR1 KGHSH and CDR2 LQKENI. The CDR3 region has the DNA TGTGCCAGCTCACGGACAGGGGATGGGGAAAAACTGTTTTTT. Encoded protein: CASSRTGDGEKLFF.

V usage is TRBV6-5 and J usage is TRBJ1-5; D might be TRBD1 (5 bases). Germline CDR1 reads MNHEY; CDR2 reads SVGAGI. V was cut by 2 bases and J by 2 bases, with 13 bases left in between. The CDR3 sequence is 16 residues long. The CDR3 reads CASSYGPGRGNQPQHF. In DNA form, the CDR3 reads TGTGCCAGCAGTTACGGCCCTGGCAGGGGCAATCAGCCCCAGCATTTT.

This clone was seen a single time. The rearrangement links TRBV7-9 to TRBJ1-2; 9 bases are shared with TRBD1. Germline loops: CDR1 SEHNR, CDR2 FQNEAQ (reference sequence). This CDR3 comprises 14 residues. J lost 6 bases, V lost 6 bases, and 8 bases had no gene match. The CDR3 spells CASRWGQGMDGYTF. CDR3 DNA sequence: TGTGCCAGCAGGTGGGGACAGGGTATGGATGGCTACACCTTC.

This chain joins TRBV12-3 or TRBV12-4 and TRBJ1-4, with D unclear. With 6 bases removed from V and 7 bases from J, the gap between germline ends came to 9 bases. The CDR3 sequence is 12 residues long. The CDR3 nucleotides are TGTGCCAGCAGCCGATACTCTGAAAAACTGTTTTTT. This codes for CASSRYSEKLFF.

This chain uses TRBV18 with TRBJ2-3; D remains unclear. The V gene's germline CDR1 is KGHSH and CDR2 LQKENI. CDR3 length equals 14 residues. V lost 2 bases and J lost 1, with 7 bases in between. The CDR3 DNA reads as TGTGCCAGCTCACCAATGAGCCGCACAGATACGCAGTATTTT. This gives the protein CASSPMSRTDTQYF.

The chain recombines TRBV3-1 (or the pseudogene TRBV3-2) with TRBJ2-3; D gene uncertain. The CDR3 extends over 12 amino acids. V was shortened by 4 bases and J by 6 bases, with 8 bases between the two germline ends. Germline V gene lookup returns CDR1 LGHDT and CDR2 YNNKEL (reference sequence). CDR3 amino acids: CASSRLGDTQYF. The CDR3 nucleotides are TGTGCCAGCAGCCGCCTCGGGGATACGCAGTATTTT.

This rearrangement joins TRBV6-6 to TRBJ1-3; D possibly corresponds to TRBD1 (6 bases). The V gene's germline CDR1 is MNHNY and CDR2 SVGAGI (reference sequence). Trimming took 5 bases from V and 0 from J, leaving 11 bases between them. This CDR3 contains 15 residues. The CDR3 coding sequence is TGTGCCAGCAGTGGGACACCACACTCTGGAAACACCATATATTTT. This sequence encodes CASSGTPHSGNTIYF.

The rearrangement joins TRBV27 to TRBJ2-7, with 9 bases identical to TRBD1. Losses at the gene ends were 3 bases for V and 4 bases for J; bases not matched to a gene: 4. Germline V gene sequence: CDR1 MNHEY, CDR2 SMNVEV (reference sequence). This CDR3 has 14 residues. CDR3 sequence reads: CASSLGTGKYEQYF. The CDR3 DNA follows: TGTGCCAGCAGTTTGGGGACAGGGAAATACGAGCAGTACTTC.

This chain uses TRBV11-2 with TRBJ2-7; 10 bases align to TRBD1. The CDR3 extends over 14 amino acids. CDR1 and CDR2 from the germline V gene are SGHAT and FQNNGV. V shed 4 bases and J 4 bases; nucleotides not matched to a gene: 4. The CDR3 nucleotides are TGTGCCAGCAGCTCGACAGGGGGCCCTTACGAGCAGTACTTC. Translated, it gives CASSSTGGPYEQYF. Looking up the rest from reference TRBV11-2 and TRBJ2-7 gives the full variable domain: EAGVAQSPRYKIIEKRQSVAFWCNPISGHATLYWYQQILGQGPKLLIQFQNNGVVDDSQLPKDRFSAERLKGVDSTLKIQPAKLEDSAVYLCASSSTGGPYEQYFGPGTRLTVT.